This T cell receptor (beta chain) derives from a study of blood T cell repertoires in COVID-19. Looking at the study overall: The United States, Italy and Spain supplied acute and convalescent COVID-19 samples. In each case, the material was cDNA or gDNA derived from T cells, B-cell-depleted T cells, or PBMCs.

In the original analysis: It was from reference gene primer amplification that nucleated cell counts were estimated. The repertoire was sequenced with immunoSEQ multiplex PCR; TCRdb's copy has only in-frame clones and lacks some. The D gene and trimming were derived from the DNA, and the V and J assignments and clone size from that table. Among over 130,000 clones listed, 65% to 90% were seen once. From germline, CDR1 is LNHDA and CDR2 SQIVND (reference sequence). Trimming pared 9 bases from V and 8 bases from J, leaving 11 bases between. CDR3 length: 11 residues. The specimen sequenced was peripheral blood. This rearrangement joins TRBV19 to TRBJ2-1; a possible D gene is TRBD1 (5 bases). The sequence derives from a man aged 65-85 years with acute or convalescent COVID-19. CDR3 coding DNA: TGTGCCAGCCATAGGGGTTATGAGCAGTTCTTC. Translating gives CASHRGYEQFF.